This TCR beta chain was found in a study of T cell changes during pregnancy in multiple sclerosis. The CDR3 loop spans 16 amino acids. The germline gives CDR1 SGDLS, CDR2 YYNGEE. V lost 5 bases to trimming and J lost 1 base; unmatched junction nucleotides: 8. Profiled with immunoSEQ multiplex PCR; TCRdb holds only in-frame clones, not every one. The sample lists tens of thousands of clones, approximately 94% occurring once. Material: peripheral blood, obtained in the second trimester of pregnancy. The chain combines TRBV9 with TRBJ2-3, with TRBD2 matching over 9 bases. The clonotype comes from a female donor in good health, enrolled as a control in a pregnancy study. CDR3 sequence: CASRGPSGGRTDTQYF. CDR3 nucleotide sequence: TGTGCCAGCAGGGGCCCCAGCGGGGGGCGCACAGATACGCAGTATTTT.